These T cell receptor beta chains were read from a single sample in a study of T cell responses to AZD1222 COVID-19 vaccine. The method was immunoSEQ multiplex PCR; TCRdb's version includes in-frame clones alone and lacks a portion of them. The table has approximately 140,000 clones, 90% to 95% seen once. This specimen was peripheral blood, taken on day 0 of AZD1222 vaccination. These receptors came from an adult in good health. Each CDR3 is given without its conserved first and last residue. The D gene is left open where the match is weak.

TRBJ2-7	TRBV7-2	TRBD2	ASSLVLAGSYEQY
TRBJ1-5	TRBV30	TRBD1	AWSGDRANQPQH
TRBJ2-7	TRBV19	TRBD1	ASSGTESYEQY
TRBJ1-2	TRBV9	.	ASSSPRGRDYGYT
TRBJ2-7	TRBV11-3	TRBD2	ASSLMGSGRAQNEQY
TRBJ1-1	TRBV7-9	.	ASSSLAEAF
TRBJ1-5	TRBV19	TRBD1	ASSMGRGSNQPQH
TRBJ2-1	TRBV12-3/TRBV12-4	.	ASSLLGYNEQF
TRBJ2-3	TRBV13	.	ASSLRTGDTQY
TRBJ2-6	TRBV5-1	.	ASSLARGSYHSGANVLT
TRBJ2-1	TRBV29-1	TRBD2	SVDSGGFNEQF
TRBJ2-3	TRBV2	TRBD2	ASRASGADTQY
TRBJ2-1	TRBV6-4	TRBD2	ASSDLSSGRAGEQF
TRBJ1-2	TRBV5-8	.	ASSWGLNYGYT
TRBJ1-1	TRBV19	.	ASSIASPLNTEAF
TRBJ1-3	TRBV7-9	.	ASSLDGGAGNTIY
TRBJ2-7	TRBV2	.	ASSEWSSGEAYEQY
TRBJ2-7	TRBV15	.	ATGLYRGGEQY
TRBJ2-3	TRBV7-3	TRBD1	ASSSPQGGSVSDTQY
TRBJ1-5	TRBV7-9	.	ASSLGTDSNQPQH
TRBJ2-7	TRBV7-8	.	ASSLDREGQY
TRBJ1-4	TRBV25-1	.	ASSEFPFNEKLF
TRBJ2-1	TRBV28	TRBD1	ASSGQGGRDEQF
TRBJ1-1	TRBV7-9	.	ASGGVVQVSKDMNTEAF
TRBJ1-2	TRBV19	TRBD1	ASSFDRAGYT
TRBJ1-2	TRBV24-1	.	ATSDPTPGKGYT
TRBJ2-5	TRBV4-3	.	ASSQGAFLGAQETQY
TRBJ1-5	TRBV5-8	.	ASSSQRGGVDQPQH
TRBJ2-7	TRBV28	.	ASSGIRAGNRYEQY
TRBJ2-2	TRBV18	.	ASSPFGKARGTGELF
TRBJ2-5	TRBV5-6	.	ASSPGRRGQTQY